These T cell receptor beta chains were read from a single sample in a study of shared clonotypes between healthy human individuals. Sequencing was performed with immunoSEQ multiplex PCR; in TCRdb, only in-frame clones are kept and a portion is missing. Of 2 million to 2.5 million clones in the sample, around 92% are singletons; the top ten hold approximately 0.39%. The sequencing input was naive CD4+ T cells from PBMCs. The receptor set was obtained from a man aged 18 to 30 in good health. Some clones in this sample may be carry-over from other donors' samples. CDR3s include the opening cysteine and the closing phenylalanine or tryptophan. D genes are given only for firm matches. Size tells how often a clone was seen (once, few, many) or the class of an expanded clone, and some rows leave it out.

abundance: once
j_gene: TRBJ1-3
v_gene: TRBV7-9
d_gene: NA
CDR3aa: CASSLAWGDGNTIYF
CDR3nt: TGTGCCAGCAGCTTAGCGTGGGGGGATGGAAACACCATATATTTT

abundance: NA
j_gene: TRBJ2-7
v_gene: TRBV4-3
d_gene: NA
CDR3aa: CASSQERGTSYEQYF
CDR3nt: TGCGCCAGCAGCCAAGAGCGCGGGACAAGCTACGAGCAGTACTTC

abundance: NA
j_gene: TRBJ1-1
v_gene: TRBV4-2
d_gene: NA
CDR3aa: CASSRGGPGGSAEAFF
CDR3nt: TGTGCCAGCAGCCGCGGAGGCCCGGGGGGGAGCGCTGAAGCTTTCTTT

abundance: few
j_gene: TRBJ1-1
v_gene: TRBV29-1
d_gene: TRBD1
CDR3aa: CSALRGTGSTEAFF
CDR3nt: TGCAGCGCCCTTCGAGGGACAGGGAGCACTGAAGCTTTCTTT

abundance: once
j_gene: TRBJ1-2
v_gene: TRBV7-9
d_gene: NA
CDR3aa: CASSLATELQVKYTF
CDR3nt: TGTGCCAGCAGCTTAGCGACAGAACTACAGGTCAAATACACCTTC

abundance: NA
j_gene: TRBJ1-2
v_gene: TRBV28
d_gene: NA
CDR3aa: CASSPRIYGYTF
CDR3nt: TGTGCCAGCAGTCCCAGGATCTATGGCTACACCTTC

abundance: NA
j_gene: TRBJ2-1
v_gene: TRBV15
d_gene: NA
CDR3aa: CATSRDHENEQFF
CDR3nt: TGTGCCACCAGCAGAGATCATGAAAATGAGCAGTTCTTC

abundance: NA
j_gene: TRBJ2-3
v_gene: TRBV28
d_gene: NA
CDR3aa: CASTMSSGPWGTDTQYF
CDR3nt: TGTGCCAGCACAATGAGCAGCGGGCCTTGGGGCACAGATACGCAGTATTTT

abundance: NA
j_gene: TRBJ1-5
v_gene: TRBV19
d_gene: NA
CDR3aa: CASSWGVRQPQHF
CDR3nt: TGTGCCAGTAGTTGGGGGGTTCGGCAGCCCCAGCATTTT

abundance: NA
j_gene: TRBJ2-5
v_gene: TRBV2
d_gene: TRBD1
CDR3aa: CARGGQDQETQYF
CDR3nt: TGTGCCAGGGGGGGACAGGACCAAGAGACCCAGTACTTC

abundance: NA
j_gene: TRBJ2-2
v_gene: TRBV5-1
d_gene: TRBD1
CDR3aa: CASSPVGQGRTGELFF
CDR3nt: TGCGCCAGCAGCCCGGTGGGACAGGGGAGGACCGGGGAGCTGTTTTTT

abundance: NA
j_gene: TRBJ2-1
v_gene: TRBV11-2
d_gene: NA
CDR3aa: CASSFSRRDWPYNEQFF
CDR3nt: TGTGCCAGCAGCTTCTCGAGGCGGGACTGGCCCTACAATGAGCAGTTCTTC

abundance: NA
j_gene: TRBJ2-7
v_gene: TRBV19
d_gene: TRBD1
CDR3aa: CASSTRDRKYEQYF
CDR3nt: TGTGCCAGTAGTACCCGGGACAGAAAGTACGAGCAGTACTTC

abundance: once
j_gene: TRBJ1-1
v_gene: TRBV7-6
d_gene: TRBD1
CDR3aa: CASSLIGTGNTEAFF
CDR3nt: TGTGCCAGCAGCCTTATAGGGACAGGGAACACTGAAGCTTTCTTT

abundance: NA
j_gene: TRBJ1-3
v_gene: TRBV15
d_gene: NA
CDR3aa: CATSPGPGLVFSGNTIYF
CDR3nt: TGTGCCACCAGCCCAGGACCGGGACTCGTCTTCTCTGGAAACACCATATATTTT

abundance: NA
j_gene: TRBJ2-1
v_gene: TRBV7-9
d_gene: NA
CDR3aa: CASSRTRAQLVHEQFF
CDR3nt: TGTGCCAGCAGCAGAACCCGGGCTCAACTCGTCCATGAGCAGTTCTTC

abundance: NA
j_gene: TRBJ2-1
v_gene: TRBV7-6
d_gene: TRBD2
CDR3aa: CASSLFPRLAGENEQFF
CDR3nt: TGTGCCAGCAGCTTATTCCCCCGGCTAGCGGGAGAGAATGAGCAGTTCTTC

abundance: NA
j_gene: TRBJ1-5
v_gene: TRBV28
d_gene: NA
CDR3aa: CASSQSWGNQPQHF
CDR3nt: TGTGCCAGCAGCCAAAGCTGGGGTAATCAGCCCCAGCATTTT

abundance: NA
j_gene: TRBJ2-5
v_gene: TRBV4-1
d_gene: TRBD2
CDR3aa: CASSPGLAGGRETQYF
CDR3nt: TGCGCCAGCAGCCCGGGACTAGCGGGAGGGAGGGAGACCCAGTACTTC

abundance: NA
j_gene: TRBJ1-5
v_gene: TRBV28
d_gene: TRBD1
CDR3aa: CASIETGQGGDQPQHF
CDR3nt: TGTGCCAGCATCGAAACGGGACAGGGAGGCGATCAGCCCCAGCATTTT

abundance: NA
j_gene: TRBJ1-2
v_gene: TRBV28
d_gene: TRBD1
CDR3aa: CASSLTGALSTF
CDR3nt: TGTGCCAGCAGTTTGACAGGGGCCCTTAGCACCTTC

abundance: once
j_gene: TRBJ1-5
v_gene: TRBV6-5
d_gene: TRBD1
CDR3aa: CASSSGTANQPQHF
CDR3nt: TGTGCCAGCAGCTCCGGGACAGCTAATCAGCCCCAGCATTTT

abundance: once
j_gene: TRBJ1-4
v_gene: TRBV6-4
d_gene: NA
CDR3aa: CASSPTGRPNEKLFF
CDR3nt: TGTGCCAGCAGTCCAACTGGACGGCCTAATGAAAAACTGTTTTTT

abundance: NA
j_gene: TRBJ1-2
v_gene: TRBV10-3
d_gene: NA
CDR3aa: CAISEPPGTPPRHPYGYTF
CDR3nt: TGTGCCATCAGTGAGCCCCCTGGGACACCCCCGCGGCACCCCTATGGCTACACCTTC

abundance: NA
j_gene: TRBJ1-1
v_gene: TRBV18
d_gene: TRBD1
CDR3aa: CASSPQQGAQLNTEAFF
CDR3nt: TGTGCCAGCTCACCCCAACAGGGGGCACAATTGAACACTGAAGCTTTCTTT

abundance: NA
j_gene: TRBJ2-3
v_gene: TRBV4-2
d_gene: NA
CDR3aa: CASSGRQGRGTDTQYF
CDR3nt: TGTGCCAGCAGCGGCAGACAGGGGAGGGGCACAGATACGCAGTATTTT

abundance: NA
j_gene: TRBJ2-1
v_gene: TRBV30
d_gene: NA
CDR3aa: CAWSGGLGPYNEQFF
CDR3nt: TGTGCCTGGAGCGGGGGACTGGGTCCCTACAATGAGCAGTTCTTC

abundance: NA
j_gene: TRBJ2-7
v_gene: TRBV5-1
d_gene: NA
CDR3aa: CASSLVDLSEQYF
CDR3nt: TGCGCCAGCAGCTTGGTTGATTTGTCAGAGCAGTACTTC

abundance: NA
j_gene: TRBJ1-5
v_gene: TRBV19
d_gene: NA
CDR3aa: CASSIDPAGTQPQHF
CDR3nt: TGTGCCAGTAGTATAGATCCTGCGGGGACTCAGCCCCAGCATTTT

abundance: NA
j_gene: TRBJ2-3
v_gene: TRBV4-1
d_gene: TRBD2
CDR3aa: CASSQQPLAGGNTDTQYF
CDR3nt: TGCGCCAGCAGCCAACAACCGTTGGCGGGAGGTAACACAGATACGCAGTATTTT

abundance: NA
j_gene: TRBJ1-2
v_gene: TRBV19
d_gene: TRBD1
CDR3aa: CASSSTPTGRGYGYTF
CDR3nt: TGTGCCAGTAGTTCCACCCCGACAGGGCGAGGCTATGGCTACACCTTC

abundance: NA
j_gene: TRBJ1-2
v_gene: TRBV6-1
d_gene: NA
CDR3aa: CASSTSERGGYYTF
CDR3nt: TGTGCCAGCAGTACGTCCGAGAGGGGAGGGTACTACACCTTC

abundance: NA
j_gene: TRBJ2-1
v_gene: TRBV10-3
d_gene: TRBD2
CDR3aa: CAIGGTSGEANEQFF
CDR3nt: TGTGCCATCGGGGGGACTAGCGGGGAAGCCAATGAGCAGTTCTTC

abundance: NA
j_gene: TRBJ1-5
v_gene: TRBV29-1
d_gene: NA
CDR3aa: CSVVWGSSNQPQHF
CDR3nt: TGCAGCGTTGTTTGGGGATCGAGCAATCAGCCCCAGCATTTT

abundance: NA
j_gene: TRBJ1-3
v_gene: TRBV14
d_gene: NA
CDR3aa: CASSQAGRVDTIYF
CDR3nt: TGTGCCAGCAGCCAAGCGGGGCGTGTGGACACCATATATTTT

abundance: NA
j_gene: TRBJ1-4
v_gene: TRBV5-1
d_gene: TRBD1
CDR3aa: CASSLVGTANEKLFF
CDR3nt: TGCGCCAGCAGCTTGGTTGGGACAGCAAATGAAAAACTGTTTTTT

abundance: NA
j_gene: TRBJ2-3
v_gene: TRBV6-6
d_gene: NA
CDR3aa: CASSYSQASTDTQYF
CDR3nt: TGTGCCAGCAGTTACTCCCAGGCTAGCACAGATACGCAGTATTTT

abundance: NA
j_gene: TRBJ2-3
v_gene: TRBV7-9
d_gene: NA
CDR3aa: CASAPRRYTQYF
CDR3nt: TGTGCCAGCGCCCCCCGGCGATATACGCAGTATTTT

abundance: NA
j_gene: TRBJ2-7
v_gene: TRBV11-2
d_gene: NA
CDR3aa: CASSSQGSEQYF
CDR3nt: TGTGCCAGCAGCTCACAGGGCTCCGAGCAGTACTTC

abundance: few
j_gene: TRBJ1-4
v_gene: TRBV6-1
d_gene: NA
CDR3aa: CASSTAWADEKLFF
CDR3nt: TGTGCCAGCAGTACGGCGTGGGCGGATGAAAAACTGTTTTTT

abundance: NA
j_gene: TRBJ2-5
v_gene: TRBV11-2
d_gene: NA
CDR3aa: CASSHRRTANLQETQYF
CDR3nt: TGTGCCAGCAGCCACCGCCGGACAGCTAACCTCCAAGAGACCCAGTACTTC

abundance: NA
j_gene: TRBJ2-1
v_gene: TRBV2
d_gene: TRBD2
CDR3aa: CATGREIEQFF
CDR3nt: TGTGCCACCGGGCGGGAGATTGAGCAGTTCTTC

abundance: once
j_gene: TRBJ1-2
v_gene: TRBV5-1
d_gene: NA
CDR3aa: CASSLDSGKYGYTF
CDR3nt: TGCGCCAGCAGCTTGGATTCAGGAAAGTATGGCTACACCTTC

abundance: NA
j_gene: TRBJ1-2
v_gene: TRBV2
d_gene: NA
CDR3aa: CASSIQGPNYGYTF
CDR3nt: TGTGCCAGCAGCATACAGGGCCCAAACTATGGCTACACCTTC

abundance: once
j_gene: TRBJ2-5
v_gene: TRBV7-6
d_gene: NA
CDR3aa: CASSLGGRSEPQETQYF
CDR3nt: TGTGCCAGCAGCTTAGGGGGTCGGAGCGAACCCCAAGAGACCCAGTACTTC

abundance: NA
j_gene: TRBJ2-5
v_gene: TRBV6-1
d_gene: NA
CDR3aa: CASSEGGRATQYF
CDR3nt: TGTGCCAGCAGCGAGGGGGGGCGGGCGACCCAGTACTTC

abundance: NA
j_gene: TRBJ1-4
v_gene: TRBV7-2
d_gene: NA
CDR3aa: CASSLEGGGREKLFF
CDR3nt: TGTGCCAGCAGCTTAGAAGGGGGAGGGAGGGAAAAACTGTTTTTT

abundance: few
j_gene: TRBJ2-1
v_gene: TRBV28
d_gene: NA
CDR3aa: CASSQTGIYNEQFF
CDR3nt: TGTGCCAGCAGTCAAACAGGGATATACAATGAGCAGTTCTTC

abundance: NA
j_gene: TRBJ2-3
v_gene: TRBV4-3
d_gene: NA
CDR3aa: CASSQGGRGSDTQYF
CDR3nt: TGCGCCAGCAGCCAGGGAGGCAGGGGATCCGATACGCAGTATTTT